These T cell receptor beta chains were read from a single sample in a study of blood T cell dynamics during melanoma immunotherapy. Sequenced by immunoSEQ multiplex PCR; TCRdb stores in-frame clones only, minus some. The sample contains about 6,300 clones, roughly 91% of which appear only once. The sample in question was cell-free DNA from blood, obtained from a patient treated with checkpoint blockade. These receptors were collected from a human donor with melanoma. CDR3s leave out the opening cysteine and the closing phenylalanine or tryptophan.

TRBV7-9	TRBJ2-7	ASSRRGIHEQY
TRBV6-4	TRBJ2-1	ASSDRASGRGAVGEQF
TRBV5-6	TRBJ1-2	ASSLGPLNGYT
TRBV20-1	TRBJ1-1	SASWGTEAF
TRBV28	TRBJ1-2	ASRPSGTGLNYGYT
TRBV9	TRBJ2-5	ASSVEGIQETQY
TRBV29-1	TRBJ1-2	SVDPLGSYGYT
TRBV28	TRBJ1-1	ASSFYTEAF
TRBV15	TRBJ1-2	ATSRDDSNYGYT
TRBV6-6	TRBJ2-7	ASQNSYYEQY
TRBV7-2	TRBJ2-1	ASSFRPLGGEQF
TRBV14	TRBJ1-3	ASSQDGRSGNTIY
TRBV7-2	TRBJ1-1	ASSLEGTGGRKAF
TRBV28	TRBJ1-1	ASSLTGLGAF
TRBV30	TRBJ1-1	AWSRTNTEAF
TRBV29-1	TRBJ2-2	SVRQGGPGELF
TRBV5-1	TRBJ1-1	ASSYPQGAYTEAF
TRBV11-3	TRBJ2-1	ASSRGGNWAYNEQF
TRBV5-1	TRBJ1-1	ASSLGDRGNTEAF
TRBV18	TRBJ2-4	ASSPPGGVDIQY
TRBV7-9	TRBJ2-5	ASSQGGKETQY
TRBV9	TRBJ2-1	ASSVPGGRANNEQF
TRBV5-1	TRBJ2-7	ASSLAGGREQY
TRBV20-1	TRBJ2-1	SARLGIEQF
TRBV5-8	TRBJ1-5	ASSSGTGLSSNQPQH
TRBV5-1	TRBJ2-1	ASSLGLAGVLNEQF
TRBV6-5	TRBJ2-7	ASRSPGQSSYEQY
TRBV21-1	TRBJ2-5	ASSILLTPRRGRQETQY
TRBV5-6	TRBJ2-1	ASSLAASGGYNEQF
TRBV6-5	TRBJ1-2	ASSYSATGKNYGYT
TRBV5-4	TRBJ1-5	ASSPGRDQPQH
TRBV25-1	TRBJ2-7	ASSEWGGTYEQY
TRBV14	TRBJ2-1	ASSQPLAGLYNEQF
TRBV7-8	TRBJ1-1	ASSLNSGMNTEAF
TRBV5-6	TRBJ2-7	ASSFPGLAGGPSGEQY
TRBV7-6	TRBJ2-7	ASSLGQGDEQY
TRBV29-1	TRBJ1-2	SVDGTANYGYT
TRBV5-1	TRBJ2-3	ASSSGTGGADTQY
TRBV27	TRBJ1-1	ASSARDRGTEAF
TRBV19	TRBJ2-1	ASSLTGGSSYNEQF
TRBV6-1	TRBJ1-4	ASSGRGTNEKLF
TRBV30	TRBJ1-4	AWRIQGAAEKLF
TRBV5-1	TRBJ2-2	ASEETLNTGELF
TRBV5-1	TRBJ1-5	ASSPDSGLNQPQH
TRBV11-1	TRBJ2-1	ASSPLAGSYNEQF
TRBV7-9	TRBJ2-7	ASSLTGTNYDEQY
TRBV10-3	TRBJ2-7	ATSVRDGAYEQY
TRBV9	TRBJ2-7	ASSGDLVGSGSVQY
TRBV7-3	.	ASSQDRVTLYEQY
TRBV6-1	TRBJ1-2	ASSDLGAGGYT